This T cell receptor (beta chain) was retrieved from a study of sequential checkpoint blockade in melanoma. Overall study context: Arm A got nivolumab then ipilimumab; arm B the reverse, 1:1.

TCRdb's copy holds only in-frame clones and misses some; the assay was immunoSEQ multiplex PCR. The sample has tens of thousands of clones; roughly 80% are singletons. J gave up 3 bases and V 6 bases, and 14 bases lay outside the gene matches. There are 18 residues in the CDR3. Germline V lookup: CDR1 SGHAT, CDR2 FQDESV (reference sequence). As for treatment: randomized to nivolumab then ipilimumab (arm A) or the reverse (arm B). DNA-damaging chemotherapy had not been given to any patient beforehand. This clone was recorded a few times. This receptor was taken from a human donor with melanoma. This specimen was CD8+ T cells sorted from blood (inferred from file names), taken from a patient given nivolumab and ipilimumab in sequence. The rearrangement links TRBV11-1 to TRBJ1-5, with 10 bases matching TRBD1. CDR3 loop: CASSLGRRGQGFNQPQHF. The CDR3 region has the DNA TGTGCCAGCAGTCTGGGCCGAAGGGGACAGGGGTTCAATCAGCCCCAGCATTTT.